Detailed here is one T cell receptor beta chain. As yet, its antigen is unknown. The CDR3 runs to 14 residues. V was pared by 1 base and J by 7 bases, with 8 bases between. Germline V gene data show CDR1 as KGHSH and CDR2 as LQKENI. The PCR was carried out with 60 Vbeta primers and 13 Jbeta primers. Authors' data handling: Around 11 million of tens of millions of unique TCR beta chains were shared, per a later count. Profiling relied on immunoSEQ multiplex PCR, and the TCRdb table lists in-frame clones only, not all of them. The V and J calls and clone size are taken from that table; D and trimming were inferred from the DNA. The sample lists some 200,000 clones, roughly 68% occurring once. This specimen comes from a study of cytomegalovirus exposure and HLA in healthy donors. Study-level points and caveats: Reports state that TCR beta sequences accurately predicted most subjects' HLA-A and HLA-B alleles. Three CMV-associated chains proved CMV antigen-specific in vitro.

The clonotype was recovered from a man aged 35-49 years in good health and CMV-seropositive. Sequencing was performed on PBMCs. The chain combines TRBV18 with TRBJ1-6, with D uncertain. The CDR3 coding sequence is TGTGCCAGCTCACCACTAAGGGAGAATTCACCCCTCCACTTT. Protein: CASSPLRENSPLHF. Filled out from reference TRBV18 and TRBJ1-6, the complete variable domain reads NAGVMQNPRHLVRRRGQEARLRCSPMKGHSHVYWYRQLPEEGLKFMVYLQKENIIDESGMPKERFSAEFPKEGPSILRIQQVVRGDSAAYFCASSPLRENSPLHFGNGTRLTVT.